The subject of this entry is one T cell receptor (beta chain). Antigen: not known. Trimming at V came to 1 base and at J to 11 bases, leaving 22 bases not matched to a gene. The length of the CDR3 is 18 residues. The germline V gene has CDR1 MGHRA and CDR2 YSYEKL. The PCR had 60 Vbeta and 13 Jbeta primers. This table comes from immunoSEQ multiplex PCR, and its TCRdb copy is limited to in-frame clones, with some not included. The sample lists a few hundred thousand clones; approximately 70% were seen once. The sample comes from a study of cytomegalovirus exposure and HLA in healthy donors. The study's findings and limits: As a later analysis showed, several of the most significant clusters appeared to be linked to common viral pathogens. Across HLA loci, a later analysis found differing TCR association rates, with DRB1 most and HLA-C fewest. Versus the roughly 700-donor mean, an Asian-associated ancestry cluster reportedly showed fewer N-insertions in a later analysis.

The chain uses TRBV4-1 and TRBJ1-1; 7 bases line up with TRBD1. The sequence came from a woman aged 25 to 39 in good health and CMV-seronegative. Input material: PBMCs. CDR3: CASSQGNRDSQAPERAFF. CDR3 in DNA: TGCGCCAGCAGCCAAGGGAACCGGGACAGCCAGGCCCCGGAAAGGGCTTTCTTT.